This entry features one TCR beta chain sequence. V was shortened by 3 bases and J by 5 bases, with 11 bases between the two germline ends. The CDR3 length is 14 residues. Germline CDR1 SGHTA, CDR2 FQGNSA. The time point is: peripheral blood 6 weeks after treatment start. Each patient contributed between 1 and 8 total time points of blood mononuclear cells, pretreatment and during treatment. The data stem from a study of PD-L1 blockade in urothelial cancer. Study in general: Men with urothelial cancer arising in the bladder made up most of the 29 patients. The authors examined blood 3 weeks (second dose) and 6 weeks after treatment start. Enrolled patients had been treated previously with 0 to 3 chemotherapy regimens.

The data were produced by immunoSEQ multiplex PCR, yet TCRdb's version contains in-frame clones alone and is incomplete. The table has under 85,000 clones, around 90% seen once. Specimen: PBMCs, collected around atezolizumab (anti-PD-L1) treatment. This receptor was obtained from a woman of 80 years or more with urothelial cancer. The gene calls are TRBV7-2 and TRBJ2-1; D is possibly TRBD2 (5 bases). The CDR3 is CASSFKRLDNEQFF. The CDR3 DNA reads as TGTGCCAGCAGCTTCAAGCGGTTGGACAATGAGCAGTTCTTC.